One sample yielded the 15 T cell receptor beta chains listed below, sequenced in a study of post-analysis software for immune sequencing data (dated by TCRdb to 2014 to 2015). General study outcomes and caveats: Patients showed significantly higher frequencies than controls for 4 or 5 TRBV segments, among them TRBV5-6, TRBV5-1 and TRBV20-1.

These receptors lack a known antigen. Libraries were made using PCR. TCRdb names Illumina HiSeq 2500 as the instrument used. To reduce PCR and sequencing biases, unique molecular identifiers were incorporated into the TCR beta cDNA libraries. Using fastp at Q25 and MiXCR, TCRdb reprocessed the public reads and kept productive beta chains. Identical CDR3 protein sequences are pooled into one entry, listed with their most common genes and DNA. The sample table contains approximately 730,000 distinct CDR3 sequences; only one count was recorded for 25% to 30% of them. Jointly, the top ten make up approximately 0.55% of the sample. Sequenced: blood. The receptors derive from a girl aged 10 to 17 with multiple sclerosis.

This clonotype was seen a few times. The CDR3 region has the DNA TGTGCCAGTAGTATGGACAGGATCGTTGAGACCCAGTACTTC. Residues: CASSMDRIVETQYF. The J gene is TRBJ2-5, the V gene TRBV19, with 7 bases identical to TRBD1. V lost 3 bases, J lost 5 bases, and 6 bases stayed unmatched. The CDR3 totals 14 residues. Germline CDR1 LNHDA, CDR2 SQIVND (reference sequence).

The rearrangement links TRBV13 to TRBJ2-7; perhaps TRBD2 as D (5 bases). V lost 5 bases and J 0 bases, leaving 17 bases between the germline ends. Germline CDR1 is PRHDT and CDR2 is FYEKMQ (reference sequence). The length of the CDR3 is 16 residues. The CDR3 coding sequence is TGTGCCAGCAGCGCATTGCTCGCGGGCAGCTCCTACGAGCAGTACTTC. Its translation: CASSALLAGSSYEQYF.

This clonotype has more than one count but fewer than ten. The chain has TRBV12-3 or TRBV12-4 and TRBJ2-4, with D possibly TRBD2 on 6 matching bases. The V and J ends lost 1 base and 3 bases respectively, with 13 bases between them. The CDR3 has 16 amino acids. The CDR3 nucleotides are TGTGCCAGCAGTTTAGGGGGCGAGGGAGGCAAAAACATTCAGTACTTC. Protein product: CASSLGGEGGKNIQYF.

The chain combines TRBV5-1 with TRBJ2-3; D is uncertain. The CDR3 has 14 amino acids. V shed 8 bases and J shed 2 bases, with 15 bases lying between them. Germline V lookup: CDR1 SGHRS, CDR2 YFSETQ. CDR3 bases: TGCGCCAGTCACCTTTCTCCCCTCACAGATACGCAGTATTTT. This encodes CASHLSPLTDTQYF.

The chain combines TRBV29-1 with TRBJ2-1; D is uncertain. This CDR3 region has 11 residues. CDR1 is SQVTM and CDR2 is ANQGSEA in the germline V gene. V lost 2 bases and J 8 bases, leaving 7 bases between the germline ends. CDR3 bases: TGCAGCGTTGAAATCCGTTATGAGCAGTTCTTC. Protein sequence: CSVEIRYEQFF.

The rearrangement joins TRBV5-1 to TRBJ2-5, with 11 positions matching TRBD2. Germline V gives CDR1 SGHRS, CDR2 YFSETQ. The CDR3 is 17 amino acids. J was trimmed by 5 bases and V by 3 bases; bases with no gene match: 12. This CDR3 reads CASSSGMTSGTGETQYF. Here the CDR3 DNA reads TGCGCCAGCAGCTCCGGGATGACTAGCGGGACGGGGGAGACCCAGTACTTC.

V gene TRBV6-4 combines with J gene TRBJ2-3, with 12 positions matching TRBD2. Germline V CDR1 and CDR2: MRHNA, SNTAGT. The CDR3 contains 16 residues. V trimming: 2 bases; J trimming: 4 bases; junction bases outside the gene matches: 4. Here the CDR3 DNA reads TGTGCCAGCAGTGACACAAGACTAGCGGGAGCAGATACGCAGTATTTT. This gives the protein CASSDTRLAGADTQYF.

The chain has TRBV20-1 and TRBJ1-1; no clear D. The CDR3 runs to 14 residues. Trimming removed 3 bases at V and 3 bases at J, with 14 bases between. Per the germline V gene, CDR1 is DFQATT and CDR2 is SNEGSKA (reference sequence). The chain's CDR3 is CSASPQSFYTEAFF. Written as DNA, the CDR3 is TGCAGTGCTAGTCCTCAGTCCTTCTACACTGAAGCTTTCTTT.

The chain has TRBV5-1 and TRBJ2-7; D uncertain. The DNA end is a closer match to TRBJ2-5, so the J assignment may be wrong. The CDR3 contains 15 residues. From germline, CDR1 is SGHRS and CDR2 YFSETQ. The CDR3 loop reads CASSLGAGFGETQYF. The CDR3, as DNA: TGCGCCAGCAGCTTGGGTGCCGGGTTTGGAGAGACCCAGTACTTC.

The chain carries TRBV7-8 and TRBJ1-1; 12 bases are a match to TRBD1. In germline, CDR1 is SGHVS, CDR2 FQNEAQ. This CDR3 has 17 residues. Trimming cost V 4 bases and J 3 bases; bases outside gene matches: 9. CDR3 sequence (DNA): TGTGCCAGCAGCTCCGAGGGACAGGGGGCAATATACACTGAAGCTTTCTTT. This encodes CASSSEGQGAIYTEAFF.

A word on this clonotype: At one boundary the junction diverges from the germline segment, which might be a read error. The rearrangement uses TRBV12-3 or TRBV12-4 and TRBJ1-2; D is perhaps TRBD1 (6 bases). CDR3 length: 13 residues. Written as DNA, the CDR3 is TGTGCCAGCAGTCAAGACAGGATCAATGGCCACACCTTC. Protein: CASSQDRINGHTF.

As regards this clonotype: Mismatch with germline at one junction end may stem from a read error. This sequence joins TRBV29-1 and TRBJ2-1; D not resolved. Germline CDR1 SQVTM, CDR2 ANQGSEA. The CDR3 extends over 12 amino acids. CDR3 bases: TGCGGCGTTGAACGAGAAATCGGTGAGCAGTTCTTC. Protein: CGVEREIGEQFF.

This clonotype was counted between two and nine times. The chain's CDR3 is CASSQGDIVGAFF. CDR3 sequence (DNA): TGTGCCAGCAGCCAAGGAGATATCGTTGGAGCTTTCTTT. The V gene is TRBV3-1, the J gene TRBJ1-1; the D is unclear. This CDR3 region has 13 residues. The V end lost 1 base, the J end lost 10 bases, and 13 bases lay between the germline ends. Germline CDR1 reads LGHDT; CDR2 reads YNNKEL (reference sequence).

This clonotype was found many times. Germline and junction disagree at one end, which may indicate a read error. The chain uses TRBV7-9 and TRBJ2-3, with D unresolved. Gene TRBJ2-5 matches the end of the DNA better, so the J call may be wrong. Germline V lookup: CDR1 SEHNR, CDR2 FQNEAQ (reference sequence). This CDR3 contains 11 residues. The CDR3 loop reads CASSPQGTQYF. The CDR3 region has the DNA TGTGCCAGCAGCCCACAAGGGACCCAGTACTTC.

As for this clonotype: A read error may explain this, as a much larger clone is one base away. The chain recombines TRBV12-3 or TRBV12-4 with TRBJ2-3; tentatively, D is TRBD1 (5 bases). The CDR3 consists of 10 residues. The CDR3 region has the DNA TGTGCCTGCAGGGCCTCACGTCCGTATTTT. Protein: CACRASRPYF.